This TCR beta chain was retrieved from a study of blood T cell repertoires in COVID-19. V gave up 4 bases and J gave up 5 bases, with 8 bases separating them. The CDR3 consists of 12 residues. Germline-derived CDR1 and CDR2 are LNHNV and YYDKDF (reference sequence). Original data processing: Amplifying reference gene primers gave estimates of nucleated cell counts. Measured with immunoSEQ multiplex PCR; TCRdb has only the in-frame clones, and not every one. Clone size and the V and J calls come from that table; the DNA yielded D and trimming. The table has 70,000 to 100,000 clones, more than 75% seen once.

The TCR was taken from a human donor in a cohort sampled during active COVID-19. V and J are TRBV15 and TRBJ2-5; no clear D. The sequencing sample was made of peripheral blood. CDR3 amino acids: CATSNLQETQYF. The CDR3 DNA sequence: TGTGCCACCAGCAATTTACAGGAGACCCAGTACTTC.